This TCR beta chain was retrieved from a study of blood T cell repertoires in COVID-19. Study details: Samples of COVID-19 (acute and convalescent) were obtained from the United States, Italy and Spain. PBMCs, B-cell-depleted T cells, or T cells were the source of the cDNA or gDNA that made up the material.

This CDR3 comprises 16 residues. The junction had 13 bases not matched to a gene; V was cut back by 3 bases and J by 10 bases. CDR1 is KGHSH, CDR2 LQKENI, per germline. One Seattle source followed patients from active infection through their disease course. Sequencing used immunoSEQ multiplex PCR; TCRdb keeps in-frame clones, though not all of them. The sample carries 300,000 to 350,000 clones, roughly 90% recorded once. The V gene is TRBV18, the J gene TRBJ2-1; TRBD2 matches 9 bases. Sequencing was carried out using peripheral blood. The origin of this receptor is a man aged 25 to 45 with COVID-19, enrolled during active disease. As DNA, the CDR3 is TGTGCCAGCTCACCGATGGCGGGAGGGCTAAAGAAGGAGCAGTTCTTC. Translation gives CASSPMAGGLKKEQFF.